The 18 T cell receptor beta chains given below trace back to one sample, sequenced in a study of patients and donors after allogeneic stem cell transplantation. TCRdb processed the RT-PCR reads anew with MiXCR; each CDR3 protein has one entry. The sample has approximately 33,000 distinct CDR3 sequences, under 7.5% seen once. Material for sequencing was blood, either unsorted or a sorted T cell fraction (not recorded which). These receptor sequences come from a human donor who was either an allogeneic HSCT recipient or a stem cell or donor lymphocyte infusion donor (not recorded which). It is not recorded whose cells these are; they may come from a transplant donor.

Only a few counts were recorded for this clonotype. The chain uses TRBV9 and TRBJ2-7, with TRBD2 matching over 7 bases. V lost 3 bases and J lost 1; bases outside the gene matches: 4. The germline gives CDR1 SGDLS, CDR2 YYNGEE. The CDR3 totals 14 residues. CDR3 protein: CASSEGLESYEQYF. CDR3 sequence (DNA): TGTGCCAGCAGCGAAGGACTAGAATCCTACGAGCAGTACTTC.

Many counts were recorded for this clonotype. The chain uses TRBV5-6 and TRBJ1-1; perhaps TRBD1 as D (5 bases). The CDR3 extends over 16 amino acids. Per germline, CDR1 SGHDT and CDR2 YYEEEE. The germline V and J ends were trimmed by 0 bases and 4 bases, with 16 bases remaining between them. DNA of the CDR3: TGTGCCAGCAGCTTGGCCAAGTGGGGCGACGGCACTGAAGCTTTCTTT. It is translated as CASSLAKWGDGTEAFF.

This clonotype was counted at least ten times. The rearrangement links TRBV3-1 to TRBJ1-1, with D unclear. Germline V gene sequence: CDR1 LGHDT, CDR2 YNNKEL (reference sequence). V shed 6 bases and J shed 4 bases, with 12 bases lying between them. The CDR3 sequence is 13 residues long. The CDR3 is CASRLLKGTEAFF. CDR3 DNA: TGTGCCAGCAGGCTTCTAAAAGGCACTGAAGCTTTCTTT.

At least ten counts were recorded for this clonotype. This chain uses TRBV5-1 with TRBJ2-1; 12 bases fit TRBD2. V lost 9 bases, J lost 8 bases, and 9 bases stayed unmatched. Germline-derived CDR1 and CDR2 are SGHRS and YFSETQ. The CDR3 is 14 amino acids. The CDR3 loop reads CATTETSGSYEQFF. In DNA, the CDR3 is TGCGCCACCACGGAGACTAGCGGGAGCTATGAGCAGTTCTTC.

This clonotype was seen ten or more times. The chain employs TRBV5-1 and TRBJ2-1, with D perhaps matching TRBD2 (6 bases). Germline V gene sequence: CDR1 SGHRS, CDR2 YFSETQ. V was shortened by 4 bases and J by 3 bases, with 14 bases between the two germline ends. The CDR3 has 15 amino acids. The CDR3 loop is CASSPGVGVYNEQFF. The CDR3 region has the DNA TGCGCCAGCAGCCCGGGGGTCGGGGTCTACAATGAGCAGTTCTTC.

At least ten counts were recorded for this clonotype. The chain combines TRBV10-3 with TRBJ2-5; 7 bases are shared with TRBD1. Germline CDR1 reads ENHRY; CDR2 reads SYGVKD. The CDR3 runs 15 residues. Unmatched junction bases numbered 6, after V lost 4 bases and J lost 1 base. CDR3 DNA: TGTGCCATCAGTGCGCTGACAGGGCCCCAAGAGACCCAGTACTTC. Residues: CAISALTGPQETQYF.

The CDR3 here is CASSRQGFGSGNTIYF. In DNA, the CDR3 is TGTGCCAGCAGCAGACAGGGGTTCGGCTCTGGAAACACCATATATTTT. V usage is TRBV6-5 and J usage is TRBJ1-3; 8 positions agree with TRBD1. The CDR3 length is 16 residues. V was clipped by 6 bases and J by 0 bases; unmatched bases: 7. CDR1 and CDR2 (germline): MNHEY, SVGAGI.

This clonotype came up a few times. This chain links TRBV6-5 with TRBJ2-7; D is tentatively TRBD1 or TRBD2 (5 bases each). The germline gives CDR1 MNHEY, CDR2 SVGAGI. V was trimmed by 0 bases and J by 0 bases, leaving 12 bases between them. The CDR3 is made up of 16 amino acids. Here the CDR3 DNA reads TGTGCCAGCAGTTACTCGGGACCGTTGAGCTCCTACGAGCAGTACTTC. This translates into CASSYSGPLSSYEQYF.

This clonotype has at least ten counts. The J gene is TRBJ2-1, the V gene TRBV12-3 or TRBV12-4, with 7 bases identical to TRBD1. This CDR3 is 15 amino acids long. J was trimmed by 5 bases and V by 4 bases; bases with no gene match: 8. CDR3 in amino acids: CASSYMTGSHNEQFF. The CDR3 DNA sequence: TGTGCCAGCAGTTATATGACAGGGAGCCACAATGAGCAGTTCTTC.

This clonotype was found many times. The chain uses TRBV5-6 and TRBJ1-5; D is ambiguous. This CDR3 has 14 residues. Trimming cost V 0 bases and J 1 base, with 5 bases left between them. CDR1 and CDR2 (germline): SGHDT, YYEEEE. This chain's CDR3 is CASSLVGSNQPQHF. CDR3 nucleotides: TGTGCCAGCAGCTTGGTTGGGAGCAATCAGCCCCAGCATTTT.

CDR3 DNA sequence: TGTGCCAGCAACCCGGGACAGGGAGGCAATCAGCCCCAGCATTTT. It translates to CASNPGQGGNQPQHF. The chain recombines TRBV6-1 with TRBJ1-5, with 9 nucleotides matching TRBD1. Per germline, CDR1 MNHNS and CDR2 SASEGT. The V and J ends lost 7 bases and 2 bases, in that order; junction bases with no gene match: 6. There are 15 residues in the CDR3.

Ten or more counts support this clonotype. The chain uses TRBV5-1 and TRBJ1-6, with a weak D call TRBD1 (6 bases). The ends were cut back, 3 bases at V and 7 bases at J, with 8 bases in the middle. The length of the CDR3 is 13 residues. The V gene's germline CDR1 is SGHRS and CDR2 YFSETQ. For the CDR3, the DNA is TGCGCCAGCAGCTGGCAGGGGAATTCACCCCTCCACTTT. Residues: CASSWQGNSPLHF.

The chain carries TRBV24-1 and TRBJ2-1, with a weak D call TRBD1 (6 bases). The CDR3 runs to 17 residues. Germline CDR1 KGHDR, CDR2 SFDVKD. V shed 3 bases and J shed 6 bases, with 20 bases lying between them. CDR3 in amino acids: CATSDASGQIRPNEQFF. The CDR3 DNA sequence: TGTGCCACCAGTGATGCCTCGGGACAAATTAGGCCCAATGAGCAGTTCTTC.

The chain links TRBV6-6 to TRBJ2-2; TRBD2 matches 9 bases. The V gene end was trimmed by 1 base and the J gene end by 7 bases; junction bases not matched to a gene: 10. From germline, CDR1 is MNHNY and CDR2 SVGAGI (reference sequence). The CDR3 is 17 amino acids. The CDR3, as DNA: TGTGCCAGCAGTTACTGGCAAGGACTAGCGAATATCGGGGAGCTGTTTTTT. Translated: CASSYWQGLANIGELFF.

The sample holds many counts of this clonotype. This sequence joins TRBV20-1 and TRBJ1-6; D gene uncertain. CDR1 DFQATT and CDR2 SNEGSKA come from the germline V gene (reference sequence). CDR3 length equals 8 residues. The CDR3 DNA reads as TGCTATAATTCACCCCTCCACTTT. Encoded protein: CYNSPLHF.

This clonotype was found many times. The chain couples TRBV5-6 to TRBJ2-7; D is unresolved. Germline V CDR1 and CDR2: SGHDT, YYEEEE. This CDR3 contains 11 residues. The ends were cut back, 2 bases at V and 3 bases at J, with 3 bases in the middle. The CDR3 DNA sequence: TGTGCCAGCAGCTTAAACTACGAGCAGTACTTC. This encodes CASSLNYEQYF.

This clonotype was counted at least ten times. The V and J genes are TRBV4-3 and TRBJ2-1, with 11 bases that match TRBD1. The CDR3 has 16 residues. V was clipped by 4 bases and J by 6 bases; unmatched bases: 8. Germline loops: CDR1 LGHNA, CDR2 YSLEER. CDR3 in DNA: TGCGCCAGCAGCCCATATGTCGGGACAGGGGGCAATGAGCAGTTCTTC. It specifies CASSPYVGTGGNEQFF.

This clonotype occurred many times. The chain is built from TRBV7-9 and TRBJ1-2; TRBD1 is a possible D gene (5 bases). The length of the CDR3 is 14 residues. CDR1 and CDR2 from the germline V gene are SEHNR and FQNEAQ (reference sequence). Trimming shortened V by 5 bases and J by 4 bases, and 14 bases separated the two germline ends. In DNA form, the CDR3 reads TGTGCCAGCAGCCCTACAGGCGTCCTCTATGGCTACACCTTC. It specifies CASSPTGVLYGYTF.